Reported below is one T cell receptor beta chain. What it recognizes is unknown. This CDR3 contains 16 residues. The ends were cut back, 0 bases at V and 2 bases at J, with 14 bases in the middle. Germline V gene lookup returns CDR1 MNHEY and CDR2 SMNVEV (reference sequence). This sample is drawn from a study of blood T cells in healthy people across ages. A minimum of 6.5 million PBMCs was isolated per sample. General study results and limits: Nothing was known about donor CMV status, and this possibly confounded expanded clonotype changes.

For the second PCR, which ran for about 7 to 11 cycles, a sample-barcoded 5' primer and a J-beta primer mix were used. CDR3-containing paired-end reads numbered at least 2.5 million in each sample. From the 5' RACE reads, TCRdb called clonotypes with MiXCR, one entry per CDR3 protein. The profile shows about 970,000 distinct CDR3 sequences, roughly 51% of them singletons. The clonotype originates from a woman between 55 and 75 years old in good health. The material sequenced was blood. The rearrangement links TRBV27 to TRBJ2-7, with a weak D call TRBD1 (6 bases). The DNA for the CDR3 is TGTGCCAGCAGTTTATCGGTGGGACACAGACCCTACGAGCAGTACTTC. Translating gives CASSLSVGHRPYEQYF.